This T cell receptor beta chain stems from a study of blood T cell repertoires in COVID-19. Overall study context: COVID-19 samples from acute and convalescent phases originated in the United States, Italy and Spain.

The germline CDR1 and CDR2 sequences are GTSNPN and SVGIG (reference sequence). This CDR3 is built from 14 residues. With 4 bases clipped from V and 6 bases from J, the junction kept 9 bases outside the gene matches. Profiled with immunoSEQ multiplex PCR; TCRdb holds only in-frame clones, not every one. The sample has 45,000 to 55,000 clones; 70% to 90% are singletons. V usage is TRBV30 and J usage is TRBJ2-7; 10 bases line up with TRBD2. The sequence came from a man of 80 years or more with acute or convalescent COVID-19. The sequenced sample consisted of peripheral blood. The CDR3 spells CAWNWASGGFEQYF. CDR3 bases: TGTGCCTGGAACTGGGCTAGCGGGGGCTTCGAGCAGTACTTC.